Listed below are T cell receptor beta chains from one sample, sequenced in a study of technical replicates of blood from a few donors. Measured with immunoSEQ multiplex PCR; TCRdb has only the in-frame clones, and not every one. The sample records under 95,000 clones, around 94% being singletons. The sample consisted of T cells isolated from PBMCs. These receptors were taken from a human donor in good health. The CDR3 runs from the conserved cysteine through the conserved F or W. D genes are given only for firm matches. Some rows mark clone size as missing; the rest say once, few, many or name a class of expanded clone.

v_gene,d_gene,abundance,j_gene,CDR3nt,CDR3aa
TRBV6-5,NA,once,TRBJ1-2,TGTGCCAGCAGACTACAGGGATCATTTAACTATGGCTACACCTTC,CASRLQGSFNYGYTF
TRBV6-5,TRBD1,NA,TRBJ2-2,TGTGCCAGCAGGATGGGACAGAAGAACACCGGGGAGCTGTTTTTT,CASRMGQKNTGELFF
TRBV5-1,TRBD1,NA,TRBJ1-6,TGCGCCAGCAGACTGACTACAGGGGCCTATAATTCACCCCTCCACTTT,CASRLTTGAYNSPLHF
TRBV20-1,NA,NA,TRBJ1-2,TGCAGTGCTACAGGGTATGGCTACACCTTC,CSATGYGYTF
TRBV6-6,NA,NA,TRBJ1-2,TGTGCCAGCAGTTACGGGCGGGGCTGGGGGGAGGGTGGCTACACCTTC,CASSYGRGWGEGGYTF
TRBV28,TRBD1,NA,TRBJ1-4,TGTGCCAGCAGTCAGGGACAGGGGGCGCGCGAAAAACTGTTTTTT,CASSQGQGAREKLFF
TRBV6-6,TRBD1,NA,TRBJ1-1,TGTGCCAGCAGCCCTGGGACAGGGTTTCGCACTGAAGCTTTCTTT,CASSPGTGFRTEAFF
TRBV15,NA,NA,TRBJ1-2,TGTGCCACCAGCAGGGACAGCACAGGCTACACCTTC,CATSRDSTGYTF
TRBV6-5,NA,NA,TRBJ2-1,TGTGCCAGCAGAGCGGACGTACTCAATGAGCAGTTCTTC,CASRADVLNEQFF
TRBV7-6,NA,NA,TRBJ2-1,TGTGCCAGCAGCCCGTACACGACCGGGATAGCGAATGAGCAGTTCTTC,CASSPYTTGIANEQFF
TRBV18,TRBD1,NA,TRBJ1-4,TGTGCCAGCTCACCAGTTTTGGACAGGGTTGGTGAAAAACTGTTTTTT,CASSPVLDRVGEKLFF
TRBV6-1,NA,NA,TRBJ1-1,TGTGCCAGCAGTGGGTCGGGGGCTTTCTTT,CASSGSGAFF
TRBV1,NA,NA,TRBJ2-4,TGCACCAGCAGCCCACCGACTAGCCCCCGAGAGTACTTC,CTSSPPTSPREYF
TRBV5-4,TRBD1,NA,TRBJ2-5,TGTGCCAGCAGCTCTAGACAGGGGGAGGGGTGGACCCAGTACTTC,CASSSRQGEGWTQYF
TRBV10-3,NA,NA,TRBJ2-5,TGTGCCATCAGTGAGTCGACTGGGGAGGAGACCCAGTACTTC,CAISESTGEETQYF
TRBV2,NA,NA,TRBJ2-1,TGTGCCAGCAATGTGTTAGGAGTCTTGGATGAGCAGTTCTTC,CASNVLGVLDEQFF
TRBV9,TRBD1,NA,TRBJ1-3,TGTGCCAGCAGCGTAGGGCAGGGGGTCGCTGGAAACACCATATATTTT,CASSVGQGVAGNTIYF
TRBV6-5,TRBD1,NA,TRBJ2-1,TGTGCCAGCAGTTACGGAACAGGGGGCCTTGAGCAGTTCTTC,CASSYGTGGLEQFF
TRBV4-1,TRBD1,NA,TRBJ2-7,TGCGCCAGCAGCCAAGAAGGGACAGATTTTACCTACGAGCAGTACTTC,CASSQEGTDFTYEQYF
TRBV5-1,TRBD2,NA,TRBJ2-7,TGCGCCAGCAGCTTAGTACTAGCGGGGGGTTACGAGCAGTACTTC,CASSLVLAGGYEQYF
TRBV14,NA,NA,TRBJ1-2,TGTGCCAGCAGCCAAGGCAGGGCCTATGGCTACACCTTC,CASSQGRAYGYTF
TRBV27,TRBD1,NA,TRBJ2-7,TGTGCCAGCAGCCCCCGGGACAGAGCCTACGAGCAGTACTTC,CASSPRDRAYEQYF
TRBV5-1,NA,NA,TRBJ2-7,TGCGCCAGCAGACAACAGGGATCTCCTTCCGGCGAGCAGTACTTC,CASRQQGSPSGEQYF
TRBV28,NA,NA,TRBJ2-7,TGTGCCAGCGGTAGAGGCTTTAAGTACGAGCAGTACTTC,CASGRGFKYEQYF
TRBV28,TRBD2,NA,TRBJ2-7,TGTGCCAGCAGTTCCAAGCGGGAGTTCCCCTACGAGCAGTACTTC,CASSSKREFPYEQYF
TRBV7-9,TRBD2,NA,TRBJ2-7,TGTGCCAGCAGCTTAGTTCAAACGGGGGGGCTTAACTTC,CASSLVQTGGLNF
TRBV7-8,TRBD1,NA,TRBJ2-3,TGTGCCAGCTTGAGGGGGCCGTTCGGCACAGATACGCAGTATTTT,CASLRGPFGTDTQYF
TRBV23-1,NA,NA,TRBJ2-7,TGCGCCAGCAACCCTCTGGCCGGGACACCACACAGCTACTTC,CASNPLAGTPHSYF
TRBV10-3,NA,NA,TRBJ1-1,TGTGCCACCATAGAGACAGATCGAGCTTTCTTT,CATIETDRAFF
TRBV2,TRBD1,NA,TRBJ2-3,TGTGCCAGCGGACAGGGGGCAAGAGATACGCAGTATTTT,CASGQGARDTQYF
TRBV4-1,NA,NA,TRBJ1-6,TGCGCCAGCAGCCAACCTTGGGGCGTATTGAATTCACCCCTCCACTTT,CASSQPWGVLNSPLHF
TRBV18,TRBD2,NA,TRBJ2-7,TGTGCCAGCTCCCTCGGACTAGCGGTAACCTACGAGCAGTACTTC,CASSLGLAVTYEQYF
TRBV28,TRBD1,NA,TRBJ1-1,TGTGCCAGCAGTTACAGGGGGCGAGGGACTGAAGCTTTCTTT,CASSYRGRGTEAFF
TRBV19,TRBD1,NA,TRBJ1-4,TGTGCCAGTAGACTAAAGGGGGACAGGGGACGGGAAAAACTGTTTTTT,CASRLKGDRGREKLFF
TRBV2,TRBD2,NA,TRBJ2-3,TGTGCCAGCAGTGTCGCCTTAGCGGGGCGCACAGATACGCAGTATTTT,CASSVALAGRTDTQYF
TRBV5-6,TRBD1,NA,TRBJ1-2,TGTGCCAGCAGCGCCGGGACAGGAGCACTATATGGCTACACCTTC,CASSAGTGALYGYTF
TRBV2,TRBD2,NA,TRBJ2-1,TGTGCTTCCTCCCAGACTAGCGCCTACAATGAGCAGTTCTTC,CASSQTSAYNEQFF
TRBV2,NA,NA,TRBJ2-3,TGTGCCAGCGACGGCCCGAGTCGAGGGACAGATACGCAGTATTTT,CASDGPSRGTDTQYF
TRBV19,TRBD1,NA,TRBJ1-6,TGTGCCAGTAGGCTCCAAGGACAGGGGAATTCACCCCTCCACTTT,CASRLQGQGNSPLHF
TRBV7-7,NA,once,TRBJ2-2,TGTGCCAGCAGCCGAAGGGGGAGCACCGGGGAGCTGTTTTTT,CASSRRGSTGELFF
TRBV4-1,NA,once,TRBJ1-1,TGCGCCAGCAGCCACATAGATGGTCTCCTTTACACTGAAGCTTTCTTT,CASSHIDGLLYTEAFF
TRBV5-1,NA,NA,TRBJ1-1,TGCGCCAGCAGCATAACAGGGCTTGCCTACATGAACACTGAAGCTTTCTTT,CASSITGLAYMNTEAFF
TRBV2,NA,NA,TRBJ1-1,TGTGCCAGCAGTGAGAGGACAGCGAACACTGAAGCTTTCTTT,CASSERTANTEAFF
TRBV7-9,NA,NA,TRBJ2-3,TGTGCCAGCAGCACAACCACTAGTTGGATATACACAGATACGCAGTATTTT,CASSTTTSWIYTDTQYF
TRBV6-5,NA,NA,TRBJ2-2,TGTGCCAGCAGGTCGTCCGGGGAGCTGTTTTTT,CASRSSGELFF
TRBV2,TRBD1,NA,TRBJ2-7,TGTGCCAGCAGGGGACAGGGGAATTACGAGCAGTACTTC,CASRGQGNYEQYF